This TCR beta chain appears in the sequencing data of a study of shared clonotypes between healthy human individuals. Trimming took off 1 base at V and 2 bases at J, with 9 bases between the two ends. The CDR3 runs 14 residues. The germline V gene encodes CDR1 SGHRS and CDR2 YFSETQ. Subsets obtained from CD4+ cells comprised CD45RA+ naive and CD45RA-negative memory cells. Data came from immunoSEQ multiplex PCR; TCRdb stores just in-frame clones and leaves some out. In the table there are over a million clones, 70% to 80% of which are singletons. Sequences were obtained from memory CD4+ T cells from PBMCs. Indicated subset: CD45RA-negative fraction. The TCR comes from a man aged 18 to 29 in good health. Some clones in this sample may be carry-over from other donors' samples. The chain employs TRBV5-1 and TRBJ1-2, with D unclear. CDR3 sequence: CASSLSPANYGYTF. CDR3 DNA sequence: TGCGCCAGCAGCTTGTCCCCGGCCAACTATGGCTACACCTTC.